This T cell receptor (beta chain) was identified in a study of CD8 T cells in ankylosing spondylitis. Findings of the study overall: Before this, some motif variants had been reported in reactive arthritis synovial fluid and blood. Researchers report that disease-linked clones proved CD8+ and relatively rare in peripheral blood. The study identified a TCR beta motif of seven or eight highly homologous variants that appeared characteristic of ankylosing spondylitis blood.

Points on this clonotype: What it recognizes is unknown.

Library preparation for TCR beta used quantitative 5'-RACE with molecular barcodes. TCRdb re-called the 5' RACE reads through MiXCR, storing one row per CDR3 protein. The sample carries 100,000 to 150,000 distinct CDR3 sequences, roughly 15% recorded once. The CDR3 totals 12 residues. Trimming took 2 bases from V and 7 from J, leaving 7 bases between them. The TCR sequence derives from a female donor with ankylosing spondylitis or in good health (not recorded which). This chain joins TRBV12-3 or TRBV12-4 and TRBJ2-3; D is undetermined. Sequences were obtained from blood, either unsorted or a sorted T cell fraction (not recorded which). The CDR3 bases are TGTGCCAGCAGTTTATGGGGTCATACGCAGTATTTT. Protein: CASSLWGHTQYF.